These T cell receptor beta chains were read from a single sample in a study of cytotoxic CD8 clonotypes in ibrutinib-treated CLL. Using immunoSEQ multiplex PCR, the repertoire was profiled, and TCRdb retains in-frame clones only, with some absent. The repertoire consists of over 130,000 clones, with 75% to 85% occurring once and the leading ten covering 6% to 9.5%. The specimen was PBMCs, collected after 36 months of ibrutinib treatment. The origin of the receptors is a human donor with chronic lymphocytic leukemia. CDR3s include the opening cysteine and the closing phenylalanine or tryptophan. The order of the fields is D gene, J gene, V gene, clone size, CDR3 length, CDR3 protein, CDR3 DNA. A D gene is named only where the DNA matches it firmly. The size entry is marked missing in some rows and otherwise reads once, few, many or a size class.

>-|TRBJ2-7|TRBV30|-|10
CAWSVTTQYF
TGTGCCTGGAGTGTGACTACACAGTACTTC
>TRBD1|TRBJ2-4|TRBV7-2|-|13
CASSAGTGVAQYF
TGTGCCAGCAGCGCGGGGACAGGGGTGGCGCAGTACTTC
>TRBD1|TRBJ1-1|TRBV29-1|-|15
CSTTGTGKVNTEAFF
TGCAGCACTACCGGGACAGGGAAGGTGAACACTGAAGCTTTCTTT
>-|TRBJ2-2|TRBV5-1|once|15
CASSLGSGATGELFF
TGCGCCAGCAGCTTGGGTTCCGGAGCCACCGGGGAGCTGTTTTTT
>-|TRBJ1-4|TRBV4-1|-|10
CASSREKLFF
TGCGCCAGCAGCCGAGAAAAACTGTTTTTT
>-|TRBJ2-3|TRBV7-8|-|13
CASRGRDTDTQYF
TGTGCCAGCCGGGGTCGGGACACAGATACGCAGTATTTT
>TRBD1|TRBJ2-2|TRBV19|-|16
CASSRGQNSNTGELFF
TGTGCCAGTAGCCGGGGACAGAATTCGAACACCGGGGAGCTGTTTTTT
>-|TRBJ2-6|TRBV29-1|-|14
CSVSIDSGANVLTF
TGCAGCGTTAGCATAGACTCTGGGGCCAACGTCCTGACTTTC
>-|TRBJ2-1|TRBV7-3|-|15
CASSLIPSVPNEQFF
TGTGCCAGCAGCTTAATCCCTAGCGTACCCAATGAGCAGTTCTTC
>-|TRBJ2-7|TRBV18|-|12
CASSPPFREQYF
TGTGCCAGCTCACCACCTTTCCGCGAGCAGTACTTC
>TRBD1|TRBJ1-5|TRBV7-2|-|15
CASSFTGGPNQPQHF
TGTGCCAGCAGCTTCACAGGGGGCCCCAATCAGCCCCAGCATTTT
>TRBD2|TRBJ2-2|TRBV18|-|19
CASSPPRREGLMRTGELFF
TGTGCCAGCTCACCCCCTAGACGGGAGGGCCTTATGAGAACCGGGGAGCTGTTTTTT
>TRBD2|TRBJ2-2|TRBV6-1|-|17
CASSAGTSGSHTGELFF
TGTGCCAGCAGTGCGGGGACTAGCGGGAGCCACACCGGGGAGCTGTTTTTT
>-|TRBJ2-1|TRBV5-1|-|15
CASSPRGTSAERQFF
TGCGCCAGCAGCCCCCGCGGGACCTCGGCTGAGCGGCAGTTCTTC
>TRBD2|TRBJ2-5|TRBV7-3|-|14
CASSPGLAGETQYF
TGTGCCAGCAGCCCGGGACTAGCGGGAGAGACCCAGTACTTC
>TRBD1|TRBJ1-2|TRBV18|-|15
CASSPAPRTGGGYTF
TGTGCCAGCTCACCAGCGCCTCGGACAGGTGGGGGCTACACCTTC
>-|TRBJ2-1|TRBV11-2|-|12
CASSFRYNEQFF
TGTGCCAGCAGCTTCAGGTACAATGAGCAGTTCTTC
>TRBD1|TRBJ1-6|TRBV5-4|-|16
CASSLGQDSYNSPLHF
TGTGCCAGCAGCTTAGGACAGGACAGCTATAATTCACCCCTCCACTTT
>TRBD2|TRBJ2-3|TRBV7-8|-|18
CASSPAYQGLAAADTQYF
TGTGCCAGCAGCCCCGCCTATCAGGGACTAGCAGCGGCAGATACGCAGTATTTT
>TRBD1|TRBJ1-5|TRBV18|-|14
CASSAGTGRQPQHF
TGTGCCAGCTCCGCTGGGACAGGGAGGCAGCCCCAGCATTTT
>-|TRBJ2-3|TRBV2|-|14
CASSEGDSTDTQYF
TGTGCCAGCAGTGAAGGGGATAGCACAGATACGCAGTATTTT
>-|TRBJ1-6|TRBV9|-|14
CASSVDEGFSPLHF
TGTGCCAGCAGCGTAGATGAAGGGTTTTCACCCCTCCACTTT
>-|TRBJ1-3|TRBV10-2|-|18
CASSESMVGSDSGNTIYF
TGCGCCAGCAGTGAGTCTATGGTCGGCAGTGACTCTGGAAACACCATATATTTT
>-|TRBJ1-2|TRBV5-1|-|15
CASSSMGRVNYGYTF
TGCGCCAGCAGCTCAATGGGGCGAGTTAACTATGGCTACACCTTC
>TRBD2|TRBJ2-7|TRBV12-5|-|16
CASGLTIAGGNYEQYF
TGTGCTAGTGGTTTGACAATAGCGGGAGGCAACTACGAGCAGTACTTC
>-|TRBJ1-6|TRBV9|-|14
CASSVSVGNSPLHF
TGTGCCAGCAGCGTTAGTGTCGGAAATTCACCCCTCCACTTT
>-|TRBJ1-5|TRBV6-4|-|14
CASSDDHSNQPQHF
TGTGCCAGCAGTGACGACCATAGCAATCAGCCCCAGCATTTT
>-|TRBJ2-7|TRBV30|-|12
CAWRSNSYEQYF
TGTGCCTGGAGGTCCAACTCCTACGAGCAGTACTTC
>TRBD1|TRBJ1-1|TRBV28|few|16
CASSLDAGQGDTEAFF
TGTGCCAGCAGTTTAGACGCGGGACAGGGCGACACTGAAGCTTTCTTT
>-|TRBJ2-7|TRBV12-1|-|11
CARLLLYEQYF
TGTGCCAGATTACTCTTATACGAGCAGTACTTC
>-|TRBJ2-1|TRBV5-4|once|15
CASSLDWGPSHEQFF
TGTGCCAGCAGCTTGGATTGGGGTCCGTCGCATGAGCAGTTCTTC
>TRBD1|TRBJ1-2|TRBV5-6|-|12
CASGQGNYGYTF
TGTGCCAGCGGACAGGGTAACTATGGCTACACCTTC
>-|TRBJ2-1|TRBV11-1|-|12
CASSLRTVEQFF
TGTGCCAGCAGCTTACGGACGGTTGAGCAGTTCTTC
>TRBD1|TRBJ1-2|TRBV5-1|-|15
CASSLDGQGGYGYTF
TGCGCCAGCAGCTTGGATGGACAGGGGGGCTATGGCTACACCTTC
>-|TRBJ2-3|TRBV7-9|-|14
CASSLAGSTDTQYF
TGTGCCAGCAGCTTAGCCGGTAGCACAGATACGCAGTATTTT
>-|TRBJ1-2|TRBV4-1|-|18
CASSHNRWRGPDRYGYTF
TGCGCCAGCAGCCATAATCGGTGGAGAGGCCCGGACCGTTATGGCTACACCTTC
>TRBD1|TRBJ2-1|TRBV30|-|13
CAWRGQGASEQFF
TGTGCCTGGAGGGGACAGGGGGCGAGTGAGCAGTTCTTC
>-|TRBJ2-7|TRBV6-5|-|12
CASSPSTYEQYF
TGTGCCAGCAGCCCGTCAACCTACGAGCAGTACTTC
>-|TRBJ2-3|TRBV6-1|-|12
CASSKTADTQYF
TGTGCCAGCTCCAAGACTGCAGATACGCAGTATTTT
>-|TRBJ2-5|TRBV20-1|-|11
CSATLRETQYF
TGCAGTGCTACTCTCAGGGAGACCCAGTACTTC
>-|TRBJ2-2|TRBV6-1|-|15
CASNRAQSNTGELFF
TGTGCCAGCAACAGGGCACAATCGAACACCGGGGAGCTGTTTTTT
>-|TRBJ1-2|TRBV4-2|once|15
CASSLKRAGESGYTF
TGTGCCAGCAGCCTGAAACGGGCGGGCGAGTCTGGCTACACCTTC
>-|TRBJ1-4|TRBV27|-|12
CASSFGRGKLFF
TGTGCCAGCAGTTTCGGGAGGGGAAAACTGTTTTTT
>-|TRBJ1-1|TRBV2|-|10
CASTLMRAFF
TGTGCCAGCACCCTAATGCGAGCTTTCTTT
>TRBD1|TRBJ1-1|TRBV5-6|-|14
CASGTTGVNTEAFF
TGTGCCAGCGGAACAACAGGGGTGAACACTGAAGCTTTCTTT
>-|TRBJ2-3|TRBV5-8|-|13
CASSFQAGDTQYF
TGTGCCAGCAGCTTTCAGGCGGGAGATACGCAGTATTTT
>TRBD2|TRBJ2-4|TRBV13|-|17
CASSTETSGGTKNIQYF
TGTGCCAGCAGCACTGAGACTAGCGGGGGTACCAAAAACATTCAGTACTTC
>-|TRBJ2-7|TRBV2|-|15
CASSESKGWYAEQYF
TGTGCCAGCAGTGAGTCTAAGGGGTGGTATGCCGAGCAGTACTTC
>-|TRBJ1-2|TRBV11-2|-|14
CASSFDRDNYGYTF
TGTGCCAGCAGCTTTGACCGGGACAACTATGGCTACACCTTC
>-|TRBJ2-7|TRBV14|-|14
CASSQSANGHEQYF
TGTGCCAGCAGCCAATCTGCCAATGGTCACGAGCAGTACTTC
>-|TRBJ2-2|TRBV7-2|-|15
CASSPGVATTGELFF
TGTGCCAGCAGCCCCGGGGTTGCTACCACCGGGGAGCTGTTTTTT
>TRBD1|TRBJ1-4|TRBV5-1|-|14
CASSFRGLNEKLFF
TGCGCCAGCAGCTTCAGGGGGCTTAATGAAAAACTGTTTTTT
>-|TRBJ1-1|TRBV7-9|-|10
CASSLVSPFF
TGTGCCAGCAGCTTAGTGAGTCCTTTCTTT
>-|TRBJ2-7|TRBV6-5|-|12
CASSPRGKEQYF
TGTGCCAGCAGTCCCCGAGGGAAGGAGCAGTACTTC
>-|TRBJ2-7|TRBV28|-|18
CASRPNGRVGRRGYEQYF
TGTGCCAGCAGACCGAACGGCAGGGTGGGCCGTCGAGGCTACGAGCAGTACTTC
>-|TRBJ1-1|TRBV6-1|-|14
CASTLTKRNTEAFF
TGTGCCAGCACCCTGACAAAAAGGAACACTGAAGCTTTCTTT
>-|TRBJ1-5|TRBV6-1|few|11
CASNDRPPQHF
TGTGCCAGCAATGACAGGCCACCCCAGCATTTT
>-|TRBJ2-2|TRBV10-3|-|13
CATQGSNTGELFF
TGTGCCACACAGGGATCGAACACCGGGGAGCTGTTTTTT
>TRBD1|TRBJ1-2|TRBV27|-|15
CASSPGTGWVGGYTF
TGTGCCAGCAGTCCCGGGACAGGATGGGTAGGGGGCTACACCTTC